Listed here is a single TCR beta chain. Its antigen is undetermined. Both 60 Vbeta primers and 13 Jbeta primers went into the PCR. TCRdb keeps only in-frame clones here, not all; method: immunoSEQ multiplex PCR. The data show 90,000 to 120,000 clones, around three quarters seen once. The data derive from a study of cytomegalovirus exposure and HLA in healthy donors. Findings and limits, study-wide: Cytomegalovirus-associated TCR beta chains were listed, numbering 150 to 200.

This CDR3 spans 12 amino acids. Germline values: CDR1 MNHNY, CDR2 SVGAGI (reference sequence). With V trimmed by 6 bases and J by 6 bases, 3 bases remained unmatched. The receptor was isolated from a female donor in good health and CMV-seropositive. The source material was PBMCs. The chain joins TRBV6-6 to TRBJ2-3; 7 bases line up with TRBD1. CDR3 coding DNA: TGTGCCAGCAGCGAACAGGGGGATACGCAGTATTTT. Residues: CASSEQGDTQYF.